This T cell receptor beta chain was obtained from a study of STAT5B mutations in CD4+ large granular lymphocyte leukemia. The repertoire was sequenced with immunoSEQ multiplex PCR; TCRdb's copy has only in-frame clones and lacks some. This sample yields some 30,000 clones, of which approximately 80% are seen a single time; around 1% belongs to the top ten. The CDR3 has 15 amino acids. This receptor was taken from a human donor in good health. What was sequenced was CD4+ T cells from blood buffy coats. The chain combines TRBV12-2 with TRBJ2-7; whether TRBD1, the table's D call, matches the DNA was not checked. TRBV12-2 has pseudogene status. In nucleotides, the CDR3 is TGTGCAAGTCGCTTAGCGTTCAGGGGAGCCTACGAGCAGTACGTC. Encoded protein: CASRLAFRGAYEQYV.